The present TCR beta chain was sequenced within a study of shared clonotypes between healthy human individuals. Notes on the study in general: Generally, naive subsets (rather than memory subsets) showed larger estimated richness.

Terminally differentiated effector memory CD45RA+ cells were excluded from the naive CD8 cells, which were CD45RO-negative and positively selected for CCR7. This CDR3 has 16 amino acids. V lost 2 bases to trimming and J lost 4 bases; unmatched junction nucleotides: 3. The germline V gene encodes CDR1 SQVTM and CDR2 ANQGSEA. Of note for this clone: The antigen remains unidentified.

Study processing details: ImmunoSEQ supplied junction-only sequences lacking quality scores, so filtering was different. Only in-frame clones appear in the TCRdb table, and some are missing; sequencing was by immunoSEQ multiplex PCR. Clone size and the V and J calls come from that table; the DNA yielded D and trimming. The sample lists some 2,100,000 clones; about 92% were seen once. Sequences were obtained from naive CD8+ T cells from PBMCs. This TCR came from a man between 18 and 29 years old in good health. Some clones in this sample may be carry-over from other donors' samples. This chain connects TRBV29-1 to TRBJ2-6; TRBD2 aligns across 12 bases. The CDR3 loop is CSVELAGGSGANVLTF. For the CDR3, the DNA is TGCAGCGTTGAACTAGCGGGAGGGTCAGGGGCCAACGTCCTGACTTTC.